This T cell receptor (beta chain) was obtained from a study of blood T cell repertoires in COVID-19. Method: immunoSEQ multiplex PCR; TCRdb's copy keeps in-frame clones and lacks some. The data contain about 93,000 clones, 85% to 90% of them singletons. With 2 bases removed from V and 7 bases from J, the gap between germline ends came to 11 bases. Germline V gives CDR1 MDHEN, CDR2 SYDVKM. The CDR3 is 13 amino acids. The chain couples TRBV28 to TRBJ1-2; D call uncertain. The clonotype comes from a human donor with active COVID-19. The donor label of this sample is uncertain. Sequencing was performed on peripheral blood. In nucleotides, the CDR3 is TGTGCCAGCAGTTTAGGACTCCCATCTGGCTACACCTTC. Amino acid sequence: CASSLGLPSGYTF.